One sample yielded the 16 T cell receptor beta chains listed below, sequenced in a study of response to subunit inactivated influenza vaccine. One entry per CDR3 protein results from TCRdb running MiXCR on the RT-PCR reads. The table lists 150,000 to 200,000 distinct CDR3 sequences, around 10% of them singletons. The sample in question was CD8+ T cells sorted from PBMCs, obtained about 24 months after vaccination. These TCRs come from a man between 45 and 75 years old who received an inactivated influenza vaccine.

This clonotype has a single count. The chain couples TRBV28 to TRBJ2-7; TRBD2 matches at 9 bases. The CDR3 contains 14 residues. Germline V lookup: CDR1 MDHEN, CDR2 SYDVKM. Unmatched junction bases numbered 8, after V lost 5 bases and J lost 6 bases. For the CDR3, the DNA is TGTGCCAGCAGTGTGTTAGCGGGAGTTCGCGAGCAGTACTTC. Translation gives CASSVLAGVREQYF.

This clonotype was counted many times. The CDR3 nucleotides are TGTGCCAGTGTCGAGTACACCGGGGAGCTGTTTTTT. Its translation is CASVEYTGELFF. The chain recombines TRBV19 with TRBJ2-2; D not resolved. The CDR3 has 12 residues. The germline V and J ends were trimmed by 8 bases and 3 bases, with 7 bases remaining between them. Germline CDR1 LNHDA, CDR2 SQIVND (reference sequence).

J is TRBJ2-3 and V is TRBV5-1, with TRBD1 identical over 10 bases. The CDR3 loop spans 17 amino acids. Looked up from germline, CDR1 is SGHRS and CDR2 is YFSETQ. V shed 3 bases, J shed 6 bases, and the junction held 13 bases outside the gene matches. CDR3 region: CASSSLRVTGGDDTQYF. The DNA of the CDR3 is TGCGCCAGCAGCTCCTTACGGGTGACAGGGGGCGACGATACGCAGTATTTT.

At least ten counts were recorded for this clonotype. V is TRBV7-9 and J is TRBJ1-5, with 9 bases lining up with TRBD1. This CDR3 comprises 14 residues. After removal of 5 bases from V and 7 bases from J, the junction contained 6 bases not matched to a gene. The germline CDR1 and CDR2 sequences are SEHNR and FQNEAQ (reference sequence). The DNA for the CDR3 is TGTGCCAGCAGCATGGGACAGGGTGTACAGCCCCAGCATTTT. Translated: CASSMGQGVQPQHF.

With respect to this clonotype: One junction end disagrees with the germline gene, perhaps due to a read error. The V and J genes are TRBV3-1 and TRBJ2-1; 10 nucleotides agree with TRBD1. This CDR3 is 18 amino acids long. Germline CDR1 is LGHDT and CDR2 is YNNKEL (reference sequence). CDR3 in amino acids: CASCQEVPGTGVVNEQFF. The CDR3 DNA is TGTGCCAGCTGCCAAGAGGTCCCCGGGACAGGGGTGGTTAATGAGCAGTTCTTC.

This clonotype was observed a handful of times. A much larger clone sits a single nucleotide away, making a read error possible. The CDR3 loop is CASCSGQGLLQGVEKLFF. The CDR3 nucleotides are TGTGCCAGCTGTTCCGGACAGGGGCTCCTTCAGGGGGTTGAAAAACTGTTTTTT. The chain combines TRBV13 with TRBJ1-4; TRBD1 agrees at 9 bases. The CDR3 totals 18 residues. Unmatched junction bases numbered 20, after V lost 8 bases and J lost 7 bases. Germline V lookup: CDR1 PRHDT, CDR2 FYEKMQ (reference sequence).

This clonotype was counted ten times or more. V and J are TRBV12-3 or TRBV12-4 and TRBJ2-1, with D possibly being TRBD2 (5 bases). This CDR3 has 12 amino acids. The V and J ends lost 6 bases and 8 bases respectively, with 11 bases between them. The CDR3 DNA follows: TGTGCCAGCAGCCCTACTAGTTATGAGCAGTTCTTC. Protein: CASSPTSYEQFF.

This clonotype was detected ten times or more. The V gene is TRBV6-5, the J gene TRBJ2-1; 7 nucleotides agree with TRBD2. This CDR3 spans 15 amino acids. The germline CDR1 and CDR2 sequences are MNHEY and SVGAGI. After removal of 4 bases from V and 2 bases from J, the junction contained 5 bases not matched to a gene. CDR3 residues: CASSSREDPYNEQFF. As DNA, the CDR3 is TGTGCCAGCAGTTCACGGGAGGACCCCTACAATGAGCAGTTCTTC.

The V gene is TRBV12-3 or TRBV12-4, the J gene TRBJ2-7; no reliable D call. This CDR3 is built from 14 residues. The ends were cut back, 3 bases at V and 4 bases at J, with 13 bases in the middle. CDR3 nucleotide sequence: TGTGCCAGCAGTTTGAGTTTTCGAAGATACGAGCAGTACTTC. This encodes CASSLSFRRYEQYF.

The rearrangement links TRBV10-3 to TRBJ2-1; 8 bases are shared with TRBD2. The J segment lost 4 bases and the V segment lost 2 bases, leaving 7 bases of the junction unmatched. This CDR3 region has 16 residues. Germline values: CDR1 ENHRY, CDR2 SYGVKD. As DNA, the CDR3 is TGTGCCATCAGTGAGCCCGGACTAGCCAGTTACAATGAGCAGTTCTTC. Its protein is CAISEPGLASYNEQFF.

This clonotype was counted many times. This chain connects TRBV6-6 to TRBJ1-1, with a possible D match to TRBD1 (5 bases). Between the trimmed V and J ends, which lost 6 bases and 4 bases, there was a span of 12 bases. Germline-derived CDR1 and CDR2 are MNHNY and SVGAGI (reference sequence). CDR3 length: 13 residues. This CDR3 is CASSPGGSTEAFF. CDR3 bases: TGTGCCAGCAGCCCGGGGGGTAGCACTGAAGCTTTCTTT.

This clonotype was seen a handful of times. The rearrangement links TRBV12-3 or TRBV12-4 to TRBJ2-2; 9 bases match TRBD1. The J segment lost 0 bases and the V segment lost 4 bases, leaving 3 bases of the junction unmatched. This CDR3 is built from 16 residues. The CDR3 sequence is CASSSRDRANTGELFF. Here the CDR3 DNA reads TGTGCCAGCAGTTCTCGGGACAGGGCGAACACCGGGGAGCTGTTTTTT.

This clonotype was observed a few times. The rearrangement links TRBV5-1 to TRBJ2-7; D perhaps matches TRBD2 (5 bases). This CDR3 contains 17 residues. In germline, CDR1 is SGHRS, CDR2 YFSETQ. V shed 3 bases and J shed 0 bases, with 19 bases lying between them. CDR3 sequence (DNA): TGCGCCAGCAGCTCCCCCCGGGAAGCGGTGAGCTCCTACGAGCAGTACTTC. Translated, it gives CASSSPREAVSSYEQYF.

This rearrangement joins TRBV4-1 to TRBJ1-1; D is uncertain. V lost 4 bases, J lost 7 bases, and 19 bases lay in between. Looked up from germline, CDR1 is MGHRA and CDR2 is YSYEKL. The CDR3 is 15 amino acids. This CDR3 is CASSPSQGTESEAFF. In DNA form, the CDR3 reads TGCGCCAGCAGCCCGTCTCAAGGTACAGAGAGTGAAGCTTTCTTT.

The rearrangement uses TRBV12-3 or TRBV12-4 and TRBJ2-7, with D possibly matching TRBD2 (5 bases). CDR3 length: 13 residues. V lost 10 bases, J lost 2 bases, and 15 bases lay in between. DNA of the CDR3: TGTGCCACGGCAGTGGGAGCACCCTACGAGCAGTACTTC. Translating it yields CATAVGAPYEQYF.

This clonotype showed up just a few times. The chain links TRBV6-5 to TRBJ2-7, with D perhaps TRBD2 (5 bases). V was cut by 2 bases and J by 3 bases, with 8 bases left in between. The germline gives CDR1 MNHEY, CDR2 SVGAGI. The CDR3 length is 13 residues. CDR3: CASSYDEGYEQYF. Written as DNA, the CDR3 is TGTGCCAGCAGTTACGATGAGGGCTACGAGCAGTACTTC.